One and the same sample provided the 23 T cell receptor beta chains below, sequenced in a study of CD8+CD57+ T cells in acquired aplastic anemia. Whoever was chosen for sequencing had shown CD8+CD57+ cell expansion by flow cytometry. Genomic DNA templated the TCR beta VDJ and CDR3 profiling. TCRdb used MiXCR to reprocess the reads, holding one entry per CDR3 protein. Among approximately 170,000 distinct CDR3 sequences listed, approximately 51% were seen once. The sequencing input was sorted CD4+, CD8+, or CD8+CD57+ T cells (not recorded which) from PBMCs. Receptors were obtained from a human donor with aplastic anemia.

The chain uses TRBV5-1 and TRBJ1-2; 8 bases are shared with TRBD1. The CDR3 has 12 amino acids. Germline trimming cut 4 bases from V and 7 bases from J; bases unmatched to any gene: 3. Germline-derived CDR1 and CDR2 are SGHRS and YFSETQ. Here the CDR3 DNA reads TGCGCCAGCAGCGTGGACAGGGCTGGCTACACCTTC. As protein: CASSVDRAGYTF.

As concerns this clonotype: A much larger clone sits a single nucleotide away, making a read error possible. The conserved phenylalanine or tryptophan is not found at the CDR3 terminus, so this likely reflects a read error. The V call is TRBV5-4, the J call TRBJ1-5; the D gene is possibly TRBD1 (5 bases). The V end was cut by 6 bases, the J end by 5 bases, with 15 bases between. The germline gives CDR1 SGHNT, CDR2 YYREEE (reference sequence). This CDR3 comprises 14 residues. As DNA, the CDR3 is TGTGCCAGCACCCCCGGTCCGGGGGATCAGCCCCAGCATCTT. As protein: CASTPGPGDQPQHL.

V gene TRBV29-1 combines with J gene TRBJ2-7, with D perhaps matching TRBD2 (6 bases). The V end lost 3 bases, the J end lost 7 bases, and 13 bases lay between the germline ends. The CDR3 length is 12 residues. Germline V gives CDR1 SQVTM, CDR2 ANQGSEA. The CDR3 bases are TGCAGCGTTGATGGAGCGGCGGGGGAGCAGTACTTC. This translates into CSVDGAAGEQYF.

The chain uses TRBV29-1 and TRBJ2-1; D gene uncertain. Per the germline V gene, CDR1 is SQVTM and CDR2 is ANQGSEA. V was pared by 3 bases and J by 7 bases, with 7 bases between. The CDR3 loop spans 11 amino acids. The CDR3 loop is CSVDGGNEQFF. The CDR3 DNA is TGCAGCGTTGATGGTGGTAATGAGCAGTTCTTC.

This clonotype was counted ten times or more. The chain recombines TRBV6-5 with TRBJ1-2, with D uncertain. This CDR3 has 14 amino acids. The V end was cut by 6 bases, the J end by 8 bases, with 19 bases between. CDR1 MNHEY and CDR2 SVGAGI come from the germline V gene. The CDR3, as DNA: TGTGCCAGCAGCTTATCCGCAGACACCAGGGGCTACACCTTC. It specifies CASSLSADTRGYTF.

The table lists this clonotype with many counts. The V gene is TRBV5-5, the J gene TRBJ1-5; a possible D gene is TRBD1 (5 bases). CDR3 size: 16 residues. Germline V gene data show CDR1 as SGHKS and CDR2 as YYEKEE (reference sequence). Trimming removed 1 base at V and 1 base at J, with 12 bases between. In DNA, the CDR3 is TGTGCCAGCAGCTTGACGGGGAGGACAAGCAATCAGCCCCAGCATTTT. Protein sequence: CASSLTGRTSNQPQHF.

This clonotype was counted only a few times. J is TRBJ2-1 and V is TRBV24-1; D remains ambiguous. Per the germline V gene, CDR1 is KGHDR and CDR2 is SFDVKD. There are 14 residues in the CDR3. Between the trimmed V and J ends, which lost 1 base and 6 bases, there was a span of 9 bases. The CDR3 DNA follows: TGTGCCACCAGTGATTTCCGGGTCCTCAATGAGCAGTTCTTC. Its translation is CATSDFRVLNEQFF.

The V gene is TRBV19, the J gene TRBJ2-7, with D possibly being TRBD2 (6 bases). Germline-derived CDR1 and CDR2 are LNHDA and SQIVND (reference sequence). V was pared by 5 bases and J by 4 bases, with 21 bases between. The CDR3 sequence is 16 residues long. The CDR3 loop is CASSASPGGITYEQYF. The CDR3 bases are TGTGCCAGTAGTGCCTCCCCCGGAGGGATCACGTACGAGCAGTACTTC.

This clonotype appeared many times. The chain is built from TRBV7-2 and TRBJ2-3; D is possibly TRBD1 (6 bases). The CDR3 has 15 residues. The germline V gene has CDR1 SGHTA and CDR2 FQGNSA. V was clipped by 4 bases and J by 4 bases, with 15 bases between them. CDR3: CASSSWDTSPDTQYF. DNA of the CDR3: TGTGCCAGCAGCTCATGGGACACCAGTCCAGATACGCAGTATTTT.

The rearrangement joins TRBV29-1 to TRBJ2-5; D uncertain. V lost 2 bases and J lost 4, with 14 bases in between. Germline-derived CDR1 and CDR2 are SQVTM and ANQGSEA. This CDR3 comprises 14 residues. CDR3 loop: CSVEQLGVGETQYF. The CDR3 DNA is TGCAGCGTTGAACAGCTTGGGGTGGGAGAGACCCAGTACTTC.

A few counts support this clonotype. This chain connects TRBV30 to TRBJ1-6, with a weak D call TRBD1 (6 bases). With 1 base removed from V and 7 bases from J, the gap between germline ends came to 17 bases. The CDR3 runs to 16 residues. Germline loops: CDR1 GTSNPN, CDR2 SVGIG (reference sequence). The CDR3 reads CAWSALGAGQNSPLHF. CDR3 DNA sequence: TGTGCCTGGAGTGCCCTGGGGGCTGGGCAAAATTCACCCCTCCACTTT. Filled out from reference TRBV30 and TRBJ1-6, the complete variable domain reads SQTIHQWPATLVQPVGSPLSLECTVEGTSNPNLYWYRQAAGRGLQLLFYSVGIGQISSEVPQNLSASRPQDRQFILSSKKLLLSDSGFYLCAWSALGAGQNSPLHFGNGTRLTVT.

The V call is TRBV25-1, the J call TRBJ2-7; D might be TRBD1 (6 bases). The CDR3 is 13 amino acids. V was pared by 7 bases and J by 6 bases, with 16 bases between. The V gene's germline CDR1 is MGHDK and CDR2 SYGVNS. The CDR3 sequence is CASKGQGRFEQYF. The DNA of the CDR3 is TGTGCCAGCAAGGGGCAGGGGCGTTTCGAGCAGTACTTC.

This clonotype was counted only a few times. CDR3 region: CASSDTFSYNEQFF. CDR3 nucleotide sequence: TGTGCCAGCAGTGACACGTTCTCCTACAATGAGCAGTTCTTC. The chain combines TRBV2 with TRBJ2-1, with D unresolved. With 3 bases removed from V and 0 bases from J, the gap between germline ends came to 6 bases. Germline CDR1 SNHLY, CDR2 FYNNEI. This CDR3 is built from 14 residues.

This clonotype was recorded a few times. The chain uses TRBV24-1 and TRBJ1-1; D unresolved. Per the germline V gene, CDR1 is KGHDR and CDR2 is SFDVKD. Trimming pared 5 bases from V and 0 bases from J, leaving 6 bases between. The CDR3 has 13 amino acids. The CDR3 region is CATSGGLNTEAFF. CDR3 DNA: TGTGCCACCAGTGGCGGTCTGAACACTGAAGCTTTCTTT.

As concerns this clonotype: The germline gene is not matched at one end of the junction; a read error may be the cause. V gene TRBV29-1 combines with J gene TRBJ1-1; TRBD1 matches 7 bases. There are 15 residues in the CDR3. Germline V gives CDR1 SQVTM, CDR2 ANQGSEA. The CDR3 protein is CSVNRGTGAYTEALF. The CDR3 nucleotides read TGCAGCGTAAACAGGGGCACCGGGGCCTACACTGAAGCTCTCTTT. Based on the CDR3 plus reference TRBV29-1 and TRBJ1-1, the full variable domain is SAVISQKPSRDICQRGTSLTIQCQVDSQVTMMFWYRQQPGQSLTLIATANQGSEATYESGFVIDKFPISRPNLTFSTLTVSNMSPEDSSIYLCSVNRGTGAYTEALFGQGTRLTVV.

The genes are TRBV24-1 and TRBJ2-2; 8 bases match TRBD1. Per the germline V gene, CDR1 is KGHDR and CDR2 is SFDVKD. J gave up 7 bases and V 4 bases, and 7 bases lay outside the gene matches. The CDR3 sequence is 15 residues long. In nucleotides, the CDR3 is TGTGCCACCAGTGAATCCTGGACAGGGAACGGGGAGCTGTTTTTT. Translating gives CATSESWTGNGELFF.

This clonotype has at least ten counts. The CDR3 is CASSQALRGAEETQYF. Written as DNA, the CDR3 is TGCGCCAGCAGCCAAGCCTTGCGGGGGGCGGAAGAGACCCAGTACTTC. V and J are TRBV4-1 and TRBJ2-5; 8 bases fit TRBD2. Trimming cost V 1 base and J 3 bases; bases outside gene matches: 7. Per the germline V gene, CDR1 is MGHRA and CDR2 is YSYEKL. The CDR3 consists of 16 residues.

The chain joins TRBV10-3 to TRBJ2-1; 8 positions agree with TRBD1. Per germline, CDR1 ENHRY and CDR2 SYGVKD. The CDR3 consists of 14 residues. CDR3 sequence: CETAGGDERNEQFF. The CDR3 DNA follows: TGTGAGACGGCAGGGGGCGACGAGAGGAATGAGCAGTTCTTC.

V usage is TRBV6-4 and J usage is TRBJ2-1; D is undetermined. CDR3 size: 15 residues. From germline, CDR1 is MRHNA and CDR2 SNTAGT. V dropped 2 bases and J dropped 0 bases, with 8 bases sitting between them. The CDR3 loop is CASSDRADSYNEQFF. The CDR3 DNA sequence: TGTGCCAGCAGTGACAGGGCCGACTCCTACAATGAGCAGTTCTTC.

The V gene is TRBV29-1, the J gene TRBJ1-5; D is undetermined. Trimming took 4 bases from V and 2 from J, leaving 6 bases between them. This CDR3 has 12 residues. The germline V gene has CDR1 SQVTM and CDR2 ANQGSEA. The CDR3 spells CSVGTGNQPQHF. CDR3 DNA sequence: TGCAGCGTTGGGACCGGCAATCAGCCCCAGCATTTT.

In nucleotides, the CDR3 is TGTGCCAGCAGTGGGTGGGCTAGCGGAAACAATGAGCAGTTCTTC. It yields the protein CASSGWASGNNEQFF. The J gene is TRBJ2-1, the V gene TRBV11-2; 7 bases are a match to TRBD2. This CDR3 has 15 residues. In germline, CDR1 is SGHAT, CDR2 FQNNGV. Trimming at V came to 6 bases and at J to 5 bases, leaving 10 bases not matched to a gene.

This clonotype has a count of ten or more. The V and J genes are TRBV7-3 and TRBJ1-1; possibly TRBD1 for D (5 bases). The length of the CDR3 is 13 residues. Germline V lookup: CDR1 SGHTA, CDR2 FQGTGA. The V and J ends lost 3 bases and 6 bases respectively, with 11 bases between them. Written as DNA, the CDR3 is TGTGCCAGCAGCTTGGGGGAGAGGGCTGAAGCTTTCTTT. Its protein is CASSLGERAEAFF. Supplemented by reference TRBV7-3 and TRBJ1-1, the full variable domain reads GAGVSQTPSNKVTEKGKYVELRCDPISGHTALYWYRQSLGQGPEFLIYFQGTGAADDSGLPNDRFFAVRPEGSVSTLKIQRTERGDSAVYLCASSLGERAEAFFGQGTRLTVV.

The gene calls are TRBV7-8 and TRBJ2-5; D unclear. Per the germline V gene, CDR1 is SGHVS and CDR2 is FQNEAQ. With 2 bases removed from V and 7 bases from J, the gap between germline ends came to 20 bases. This CDR3 is built from 16 residues. The CDR3 region is CASSLSQTSEVGTQYF. DNA of the CDR3: TGTGCCAGCAGCTTATCCCAAACCAGTGAGGTGGGGACCCAGTACTTC.